This T cell receptor delta chain was captured by sequencing in a study of gamma-delta chains in newborns, infants, children. Looking at the study overall: Polyclonal expansion of innate γδ T cells after birth follows microbial exposure.

In this sample, this clone is medium-sized. TCRdb re-processed the reads via CATT. The table has more than 8,000 delta-chain clones, about 3.2% seen once. Unmatched junction bases numbered 5, after V lost 1 base and J lost 7 bases. The CDR3 is 15 amino acids. Germline V CDR1 and CDR2: GEAIGNYY, EKD. Sequencing was carried out using blood. The V call is TRDV2, the J call TRDJ2; TRDD3 matches at 10 bases. The source is a child who was a newborn, infant or young child, either healthy, febrile or measles-vaccinated (not recorded which). CDR3 protein: CACDTVGDTGAQLFF. The CDR3, as DNA: TGTGCCTGTGACACGGTGGGGGATACAGGAGCACAACTCTTCTTT.